These 30 T cell receptor beta chains originate from one sample sequenced in a study of cytomegalovirus exposure and HLA in healthy donors (TCRdb year 2017). Preparation of the library involved the immunoSEQ multiplex PCR assay. For the multiplex PCR, a mixture combining 60 forward primers for TCR Vbeta segments and 13 reverse primers for TCR Jbeta segments was used. In its TCRdb copy, this immuneACCESS table keeps in-frame sequences only and misses some clones. Where compared with another copy, unresolved V genes explain less than half of these, and the others have no known cause. The sample includes about 110,000 clones, with around four fifths observed a single time. About 6.6% of the sample goes to the ten largest clones. Sample: PBMCs. The origin of the receptors is a man between 25 and 39 years old in good health and CMV-seropositive.

The V call is TRBV5-4, the J call TRBJ2-5; no firm D call. Germline V gene data show CDR1 as SGHNT and CDR2 as YYREEE (reference sequence). This CDR3 is 13 amino acids long. V gave up 3 bases and J gave up 2 bases, with 8 bases separating them. CDR3: CASSSEQQETQYF. For the CDR3, the DNA is TGTGCCAGCAGCTCGGAGCAACAAGAGACCCAGTACTTC.

The J gene is TRBJ2-3, the V gene TRBV30; possible D gene TRBD1, 5 bases. V was pared by 0 bases and J by 4 bases, with 8 bases between. The CDR3 totals 13 residues. The germline V gene has CDR1 GTSNPN and CDR2 SVGIG (reference sequence). The CDR3 nucleotides are TGTGCCTGGAGTGTAGGGGTTTCAGATACGCAGTATTTT. Protein product: CAWSVGVSDTQYF.

V is TRBV11-2 and J is TRBJ2-4, with 7 bases fitting TRBD2. The CDR3 totals 16 residues. Trimming took 1 base from V and 5 from J; bases not matched to a gene: 8. Germline assignment: CDR1 SGHAT and CDR2 FQNNGV. As DNA, the CDR3 is TGTGCCAGCAGCTTAGTTCGGGGGGTTCGCGAAAACATTCAGTACTTC. This codes for CASSLVRGVRENIQYF.

The chain has TRBV7-9 and TRBJ1-1; 7 nucleotides agree with TRBD1. With V trimmed by 7 bases and J by 1 base, 9 bases remained unmatched. CDR1 and CDR2 (germline): SEHNR, FQNEAQ (reference sequence). The CDR3 covers 15 residues. The CDR3 nucleotides read TGTGCCAGCATCGAGGGGGCAGGGAGGAACACTGAAGCTTTCTTT. This codes for CASIEGAGRNTEAFF.

The chain carries TRBV15 and TRBJ1-4; TRBD1 matches 8 bases. The germline gives CDR1 LNHNV, CDR2 YYDKDF (reference sequence). The CDR3 is 18 residues long. V was pared by 4 bases and J by 1 base, with 11 bases of the junction left unmatched. The CDR3 nucleotides are TGTGCCACCAGCACCTTCCTTGGACAGGGTGGAACTAATGAAAAACTGTTTTTT. This encodes CATSTFLGQGGTNEKLFF.

For this clone: Compared with germline, one end of the junction differs, possibly owing to a read error. The chain links TRBV7-9 to TRBJ2-1; tentatively, D is TRBD2 (6 bases). Germline assignment: CDR1 SEHNR and CDR2 FQNEAQ (reference sequence). The CDR3 is made up of 13 amino acids. Here the CDR3 DNA reads TGTTCCAGCAGGATCGGGGGTGGGGATGAGCAGTTCTTC. Translation gives CSSRIGGGDEQFF.

The chain is built from TRBV13 and TRBJ1-1; D possibly corresponds to TRBD1 (5 bases). Germline V lookup: CDR1 PRHDT, CDR2 FYEKMQ (reference sequence). Trimming cost V 6 bases and J 7 bases, with 15 bases left between them. The CDR3 covers 13 residues. The CDR3 nucleotides are TGTGCCAGCAGTTACCAGACAGCGAATGAAGCTTTCTTT. It yields the protein CASSYQTANEAFF.

This clone came up once. Germline and junction disagree at one end, which may indicate a read error. The same CDR3 is also encoded by other DNA sequences in this sample. J is TRBJ2-1 and V is TRBV7-9; D might be TRBD2 (5 bases). The CDR3 consists of 12 residues. Germline CDR1 and CDR2: SEHNR and FQNEAQ (reference sequence). As DNA, the CDR3 is TGTGCCAGCAGCCTAGCTAGCACTGAGCAGTTCTTC. As protein: CASSLASTEQFF.

This clone is deemed large. Other DNA sequences in the sample encode the same CDR3. The chain uses TRBV30 and TRBJ2-1; D may be TRBD1 (5 bases). Per germline, CDR1 GTSNPN and CDR2 SVGIG (reference sequence). The CDR3 is made up of 12 amino acids. The V and J ends lost 3 bases and 10 bases respectively, with 13 bases between them. The CDR3 nucleotides are TGTGCCTGGAGCCCAGGGCATGGCGAGCAGTTCTTC. Translated, it gives CAWSPGHGEQFF.

This clone has only a few counts. V usage is TRBV5-6 and J usage is TRBJ1-4; possibly TRBD1 for D (6 bases). The CDR3 runs to 15 residues. Between the trimmed V and J ends, which lost 4 bases and 5 bases, there was a span of 15 bases. CDR1 SGHDT and CDR2 YYEEEE come from the germline V gene. The CDR3 nucleotides are TGTGCCAGCAGCCCTGACAGAGGGGGAAATGAAAAACTGTTTTTT. It is translated as CASSPDRGGNEKLFF.

The chain is built from TRBV2 and TRBJ2-7; D may be TRBD2 (7 bases). Germline CDR1 SNHLY, CDR2 FYNNEI. This CDR3 is built from 14 residues. V lost 3 bases and J lost 4, with 13 bases in between. CDR3 nucleotide sequence: TGTGCCAGCAGTGATGGGGGGGCCCAATACGAGCAGTACTTC. It translates to CASSDGGAQYEQYF.

This clone was counted only a few times. The CDR3 DNA reads TGTGCCAGCACCCCGGGGGGCGGTGAAGCTTTCTTT. Its translation: CASTPGGGEAFF. The chain links TRBV6-6 to TRBJ1-1; maybe TRBD1 (6 bases). In germline, CDR1 is MNHNY, CDR2 SVGAGI (reference sequence). The V end was cut by 7 bases, the J end by 7 bases, with 13 bases between. This CDR3 is 12 amino acids long.

The chain couples TRBV19 to TRBJ1-5; 12 positions agree with TRBD1. Germline assignment: CDR1 LNHDA and CDR2 SQIVND (reference sequence). This CDR3 is 19 amino acids long. V shed 5 bases and J 0 bases; nucleotides not matched to a gene: 11. The CDR3 loop reads CASSAPGTGGLYSNQPQHF. The CDR3 nucleotides read TGTGCCAGTAGTGCCCCCGGGACAGGGGGCCTATATAGCAATCAGCCCCAGCATTTT.

The chain has TRBV5-6 and TRBJ1-1; maybe TRBD1 (5 bases). Trimming stripped 5 bases from V and 7 bases from J, with 21 bases between. Germline values: CDR1 SGHDT, CDR2 YYEEEE. The CDR3 is 15 amino acids. CDR3 region: CASSLPGAGIIEAFF. DNA of the CDR3: TGTGCCAGCAGTCTCCCTGGGGCCGGTATAATTGAAGCTTTCTTT.

V and J are TRBV19 and TRBJ2-7; 7 positions match TRBD2. V was pared by 4 bases and J by 4 bases, with 7 bases of the junction left unmatched. In germline, CDR1 is LNHDA, CDR2 SQIVND (reference sequence). The CDR3 consists of 14 residues. The CDR3 bases are TGTGCCAGTAGTAACGGGGGGTTTCCATACGAGCAGTACTTC. Residues: CASSNGGFPYEQYF.

J is TRBJ1-1 and V is TRBV19; D unclear. V was cut by 3 bases and J by 2 bases, with 4 bases left in between. In germline, CDR1 is LNHDA, CDR2 SQIVND (reference sequence). The CDR3 is 12 residues long. The CDR3 nucleotides read TGTGCCAGTAGTATTACTAACACTGAAGCTTTCTTT. Its translation: CASSITNTEAFF.

The CDR3 bases are TGTGCCAGCAGTGACGGGGTCTACGGCTATGGCTACACCTTC. Its translation is CASSDGVYGYGYTF. The gene calls are TRBV6-1 and TRBJ1-2; the D is unclear. Trimming removed 3 bases from V and 4 bases from J, with 12 bases in between. Germline V gene sequence: CDR1 MNHNS, CDR2 SASEGT. The CDR3 has 14 amino acids.

This clone came up once. The chain combines TRBV7-9 with TRBJ2-3; 12 positions match TRBD2. Germline values: CDR1 SEHNR, CDR2 FQNEAQ (reference sequence). The CDR3 totals 18 residues. The junction had 12 bases not matched to a gene; V was cut back by 4 bases and J by 4 bases. The CDR3 is CASSSNLAGGRRSDTQYF. The CDR3 region has the DNA TGTGCCAGCAGCTCAAATCTAGCGGGGGGGCGAAGGTCAGATACGCAGTATTTT. The whole variable domain, filled in from reference TRBV7-9 and TRBJ2-3, reads DTGVSQNPRHKITKRGQNVTFRCDPISEHNRLYWYRQTLGQGPEFLTYFQNEAQLEKSRLLSDRFSAERPKGSFSTLEIQRTEQGDSAMYLCASSSNLAGGRRSDTQYFGPGTRLTVL.

V and J are TRBV6-1 and TRBJ1-2; D remains ambiguous. Between the trimmed V and J ends, which lost 0 bases and 4 bases, there was a span of 9 bases. Germline V lookup: CDR1 MNHNS, CDR2 SASEGT. This CDR3 has 14 amino acids. The CDR3: CASSEASVSYGYTF. The DNA for the CDR3 is TGTGCCAGCAGTGAAGCATCCGTTTCCTATGGCTACACCTTC.

The chain uses TRBV13 and TRBJ1-1; TRBD1 aligns across 9 bases. Trimming cost V 1 base and J 5 bases; bases outside gene matches: 2. The CDR3 is made up of 14 amino acids. Per germline, CDR1 PRHDT and CDR2 FYEKMQ (reference sequence). The CDR3 reads CASSLDRGRTEAFF. CDR3 DNA sequence: TGTGCCAGCAGCTTAGACAGGGGGCGAACTGAAGCTTTCTTT.

The CDR3: CASSSLTGAGLDEQFF. In DNA, the CDR3 is TGTGCCAGCAGCTCCCTCACAGGGGCAGGCCTCGATGAGCAGTTCTTC. The gene calls are TRBV7-3 and TRBJ2-1, with 7 bases fitting TRBD1. Germline CDR1 is SGHTA and CDR2 is FQGTGA. The CDR3 consists of 16 residues. V was pared by 4 bases and J by 8 bases, with 14 bases of the junction left unmatched. The complete variable domain, with remaining parts taken from reference TRBV7-3 and TRBJ2-1, reads GAGVSQTPSNKVTEKGKYVELRCDPISGHTALYWYRQSLGQGPEFLIYFQGTGAADDSGLPNDRFFAVRPEGSVSTLKIQRTERGDSAVYLCASSSLTGAGLDEQFFGPGTRLTVL.

The rearrangement links TRBV25-1 to TRBJ2-7; D might be TRBD2 (6 bases). The CDR3 contains 14 residues. V lost 1 base, J lost 3 bases, and 10 bases lay in between. The germline CDR1 and CDR2 sequences are MGHDK and SYGVNS. The CDR3 DNA follows: TGTGCCAGCAGTGAATTGGGGGGTGACTACGAGCAGTACTTC. This codes for CASSELGGDYEQYF.

The gene calls are TRBV7-6 and TRBJ1-5; TRBD1 might be the D (5 bases). This CDR3 spans 18 amino acids. Trimming took 2 bases from V and 0 from J, leaving 17 bases between them. Germline V CDR1 and CDR2: SGHVS, FNYEAQ. CDR3 residues: CASSLQGLPFYSNQPQHF. The CDR3 DNA is TGTGCCAGCAGCTTACAGGGACTCCCCTTCTATAGCAATCAGCCCCAGCATTTT.

The chain has TRBV4-1 and TRBJ2-3, with 10 bases that match TRBD2. The CDR3 extends over 16 amino acids. The J segment lost 4 bases and the V segment lost 2 bases, leaving 6 bases of the junction unmatched. Germline V gene sequence: CDR1 MGHRA, CDR2 YSYEKL. The CDR3 nucleotides are TGCGCCAGCAGCCAACCTACTAGCGGGGTGGCAGATACGCAGTATTTT. Translation gives CASSQPTSGVADTQYF.

This chain joins TRBV7-2 and TRBJ2-3; perhaps TRBD1 as D (5 bases). Germline CDR1 is SGHTA and CDR2 is FQGNSA. Between the trimmed V and J ends, which lost 1 base and 6 bases, there was a span of 14 bases. CDR3 size: 15 residues. CDR3 sequence: CASSLDAGIIDTQYF. CDR3 in DNA: TGTGCCAGCAGCTTAGACGCAGGGATAATCGATACGCAGTATTTT.

This chain links TRBV6-1 with TRBJ1-1; D is unresolved. Between the trimmed V and J ends, which lost 6 bases and 3 bases, there was a span of 8 bases. The CDR3 is made up of 12 amino acids. CDR1 and CDR2 (germline): MNHNS, SASEGT. Written as DNA, the CDR3 is TGTGCCAGCAGCCTGGCGGACACTGAAGCTTTCTTT. The encoded protein is CASSLADTEAFF.

The chain recombines TRBV25-1 with TRBJ2-6; tentative D call: TRBD1 (6 bases). Trimming left V 5 bases short and J 2 bases short, with 13 bases between. CDR1 and CDR2 from the germline V gene are MGHDK and SYGVNS. This CDR3 is built from 16 residues. The CDR3 loop is CASSPGAHPGANVLTF. CDR3 DNA sequence: TGTGCCAGCAGTCCAGGGGCGCATCCTGGGGCCAACGTCCTGACTTTC.

The chain carries TRBV5-1 and TRBJ1-3, with 7 bases identical to TRBD1. The CDR3 consists of 21 residues. V shed 0 bases and J 0 bases; nucleotides not matched to a gene: 18. Germline lookup yields CDR1 SGHRS and CDR2 YFSETQ. CDR3 bases: TGCGCCAGCAGCTTGGATACCGGGACAGCCCGCTGGGGCTACTCTGGAAACACCATATATTTT. It encodes CASSLDTGTARWGYSGNTIYF.

The table lists this clone with a few counts. The V gene is TRBV6-6, the J gene TRBJ1-1; 7 bases match TRBD1. This CDR3 region has 13 residues. CDR1 and CDR2 (germline): MNHNY, SVGAGI (reference sequence). V lost 2 bases and J lost 3; bases outside the gene matches: 0. The CDR3 DNA is TGTGCCAGCAGTTACGGACAGGACACTGAAGCTTTCTTT. Residues: CASSYGQDTEAFF.

The J gene is TRBJ1-1, the V gene TRBV28; 8 bases agree with TRBD1. The germline CDR1 and CDR2 sequences are MDHEN and SYDVKM. V lost 6 bases and J lost 0; bases outside the gene matches: 6. This CDR3 is built from 15 residues. The CDR3 region is CASREQGEMNTEAFF. In DNA, the CDR3 is TGTGCCAGCAGGGAACAGGGGGAGATGAACACTGAAGCTTTCTTT. Variable domain in full (rest from reference TRBV28 and TRBJ1-1): DVKVTQSSRYLVKRTGEKVFLECVQDMDHENMFWYRQDPGLGLRLIYFSYDVKMKEKGDIPEGYSVSREKKERFSLILESASTNQTSMYLCASREQGEMNTEAFFGQGTRLTVV.